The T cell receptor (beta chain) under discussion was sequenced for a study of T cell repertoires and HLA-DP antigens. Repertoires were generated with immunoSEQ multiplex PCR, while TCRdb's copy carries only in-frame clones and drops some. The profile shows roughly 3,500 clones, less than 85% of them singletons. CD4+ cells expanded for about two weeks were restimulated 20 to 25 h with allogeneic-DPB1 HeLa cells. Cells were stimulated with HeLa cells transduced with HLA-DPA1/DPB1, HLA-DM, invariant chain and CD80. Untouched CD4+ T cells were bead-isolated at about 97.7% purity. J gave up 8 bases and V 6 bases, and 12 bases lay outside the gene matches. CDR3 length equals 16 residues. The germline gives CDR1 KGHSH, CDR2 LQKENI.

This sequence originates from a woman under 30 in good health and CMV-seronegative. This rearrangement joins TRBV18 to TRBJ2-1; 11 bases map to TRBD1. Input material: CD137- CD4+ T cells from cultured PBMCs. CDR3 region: CASSLRTGGEVDEQFF. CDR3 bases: TGTGCCAGCTCGCTCCGGACAGGGGGCGAGGTAGATGAGCAGTTCTTC.